A selection of T cell receptor beta chains follows, all from one sample in a study of cytomegalovirus exposure and HLA in healthy donors. The table came from immunoSEQ multiplex PCR; TCRdb's copy has only in-frame clones and leaves some out. The sample consists of about 200,000 clones, approximately 80% of them appearing once. Sample: PBMCs. All receptors come from a woman aged 30 to 39 in good health and CMV-seronegative. CDR3s include the opening cysteine and the closing phenylalanine or tryptophan. The order of the fields is J gene, D gene, V gene, clone size, CDR3 DNA, CDR3 protein. D genes are given only for firm matches. The size of a clone is reported for some rows only, either as once, few or many, or as a class for expanded clones.

J: TRBJ1-1
D: NA
V: TRBV30
size: few
DNA: TGTGCCTGGAGTGGGAGGGGAGAAGCTTTCTTT
CDR3: CAWSGRGEAFF

J: TRBJ2-7
D: TRBD1
V: TRBV6-5
size: NA
DNA: TGTGCCAGCAGTTACACCGGACAGGGCGTCCACGAGCAGTACTTC
CDR3: CASSYTGQGVHEQYF

J: TRBJ2-1
D: NA
V: TRBV4-1
size: NA
DNA: TGCGCCAGCAGCCAAGATCCAGCGGGCTCCTACAATGAGCAGTTCTTC
CDR3: CASSQDPAGSYNEQFF

J: TRBJ2-6
D: NA
V: TRBV5-1
size: NA
DNA: TGCGCCAGCAGCTTGTCGGCGGGGGCCAACGTCCTGCCTTTC
CDR3: CASSLSAGANVLPF

J: TRBJ2-3
D: NA
V: TRBV6-5
size: NA
DNA: TGTGCCAGCAGTTACGAAGCGAGGGATACGCAGTATTTT
CDR3: CASSYEARDTQYF

J: TRBJ2-3
D: NA
V: TRBV5-8
size: NA
DNA: TGTGCCAGCAGCTTCACGAATCCGGCAGATACGCAGTATTTT
CDR3: CASSFTNPADTQYF

J: TRBJ2-7
D: TRBD2
V: TRBV7-2
size: NA
DNA: TGTGCCAGCAGCTGGGGGGAGCGGGGGTTGTACGAGCAGTACTTC
CDR3: CASSWGERGLYEQYF

J: TRBJ2-6
D: TRBD2
V: TRBV13
size: NA
DNA: TGTGCCAGCAGCTATGACAACCGGGAGGCTGGGGCCAACGTCCTGACTTTC
CDR3: CASSYDNREAGANVLTF

J: TRBJ2-7
D: NA
V: TRBV5-4
size: NA
DNA: TGTGCCACTCACCCGGGGGACTCCTACGAGCAGTACTTC
CDR3: CATHPGDSYEQYF

J: TRBJ2-5
D: NA
V: TRBV30
size: NA
DNA: TGTGCCTGGAGTCCAAGGGAGACCCCGTACTTC
CDR3: CAWSPRETPYF

J: TRBJ2-3
D: NA
V: TRBV5-1
size: NA
DNA: TGCGCCAGCAGCTTAGGGGACACCAGGAGGAATACGCAGTATTTT
CDR3: CASSLGDTRRNTQYF

J: TRBJ2-7
D: NA
V: TRBV30
size: few
DNA: TGTGCCTGGAGCGGAACTTCTTTCAGGGTTCTCTCCTACGAGCAGTACTTC
CDR3: CAWSGTSFRVLSYEQYF

J: TRBJ1-5
D: NA
V: TRBV6-5
size: NA
DNA: TGTGCCGGCAGTCGGCACGGAGAGAGCAATCAGCCCCAGCATTTT
CDR3: CAGSRHGESNQPQHF

J: TRBJ1-2
D: TRBD1
V: TRBV7-6
size: NA
DNA: TGTGCCAGCAGCCGCCGGACAGGGATGGGTGGGAGCTATGGCTACACCTTC
CDR3: CASSRRTGMGGSYGYTF

J: TRBJ2-7
D: NA
V: TRBV2
size: few
DNA: TGTGCCAGCAGTGCAACTAGTCAGGTTTACGAGCAGTACTTC
CDR3: CASSATSQVYEQYF

J: TRBJ2-5
D: TRBD2
V: TRBV5-1
size: few
DNA: TGCGCCAGCAGCTTACGTAGCGGGGGGGCCGGGGAGACCCAGTACTTC
CDR3: CASSLRSGGAGETQYF